The clone carrying this TCR beta chain was found many times. Its antigen is as yet unknown. The ends lost 6 bases at V and 7 bases at J; junction bases unmatched: 7. The CDR3 covers 13 residues. Germline loops: CDR1 MNHEY, CDR2 SMNVEV (reference sequence). Construction of the TCRbeta library involved unique molecular identifiers. TCRdb reanalysed the PCR reads using MiXCR and keeps one entry per CDR3 protein. The repertoire holds fewer than 500,000 distinct CDR3 sequences, with approximately 42% as singletons. This sample stems from a study of T-cell reconstitution after alpha-beta-depleted transplantation in children. Notes on the study in general: Newly generated T cells supplied most T-cell counts and diversity one year post-transplant.

The rearrangement uses TRBV27 and TRBJ1-1, with 8 bases identical to TRBD1. The receptor was derived from a girl aged 2 to 9 with aplastic anemia, due to receive a stem cell transplant. Sequencing used PBMCs, obtained before TCRalphabeta/CD19-depleted stem cell transplant. The CDR3 sequence: CASSLTGAREAFF. CDR3 DNA: TGTGCCAGCAGCCTGACAGGGGCTCGTGAAGCTTTCTTT.